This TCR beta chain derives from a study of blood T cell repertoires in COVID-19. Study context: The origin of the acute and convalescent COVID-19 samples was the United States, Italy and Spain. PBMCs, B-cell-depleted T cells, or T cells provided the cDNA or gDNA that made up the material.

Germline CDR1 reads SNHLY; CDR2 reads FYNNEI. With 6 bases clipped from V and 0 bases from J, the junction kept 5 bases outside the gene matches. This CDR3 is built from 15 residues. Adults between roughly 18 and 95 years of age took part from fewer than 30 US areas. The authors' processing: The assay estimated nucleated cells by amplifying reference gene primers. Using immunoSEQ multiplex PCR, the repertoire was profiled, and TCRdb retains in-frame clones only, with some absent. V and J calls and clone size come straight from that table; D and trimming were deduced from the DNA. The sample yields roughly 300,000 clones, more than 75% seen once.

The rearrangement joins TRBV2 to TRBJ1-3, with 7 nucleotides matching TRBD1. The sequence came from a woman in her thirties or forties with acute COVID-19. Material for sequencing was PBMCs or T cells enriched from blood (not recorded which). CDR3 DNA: TGTGCCAGCAGAGGGGACAGCTACTCTGGAAACACCATATATTTT. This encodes CASRGDSYSGNTIYF. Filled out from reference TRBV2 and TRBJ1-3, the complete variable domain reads EPEVTQTPSHQVTQMGQEVILRCVPISNHLYFYWYRQILGQKVEFLVSFYNNEISEKSEIFDDQFSVERPDGSNFTLKIRSTKLEDSAMYFCASRGDSYSGNTIYFGEGSWLTVV.